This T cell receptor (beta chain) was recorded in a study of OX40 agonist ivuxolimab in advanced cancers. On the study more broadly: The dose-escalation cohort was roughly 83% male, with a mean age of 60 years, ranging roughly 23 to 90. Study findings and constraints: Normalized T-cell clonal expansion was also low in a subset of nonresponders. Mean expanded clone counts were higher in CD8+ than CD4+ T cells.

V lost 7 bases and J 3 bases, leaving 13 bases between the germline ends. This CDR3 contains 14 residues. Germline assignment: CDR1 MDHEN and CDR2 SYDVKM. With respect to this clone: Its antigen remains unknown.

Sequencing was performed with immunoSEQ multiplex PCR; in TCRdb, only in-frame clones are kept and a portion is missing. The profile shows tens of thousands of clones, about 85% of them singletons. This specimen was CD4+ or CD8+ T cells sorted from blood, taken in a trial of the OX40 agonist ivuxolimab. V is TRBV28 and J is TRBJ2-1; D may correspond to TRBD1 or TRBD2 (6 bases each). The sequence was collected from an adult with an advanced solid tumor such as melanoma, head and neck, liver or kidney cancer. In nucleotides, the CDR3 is TGTGCCAGCATCCAGGCGGGACACTACAATGAGCAGTTCTTC. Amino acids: CASIQAGHYNEQFF.